This record covers a single T cell receptor (beta chain). Unmatched junction bases numbered 4, after V lost 8 bases and J lost 2 bases. CDR1 is MNHNS and CDR2 is SASEGT in the germline V gene. The CDR3 is made up of 13 amino acids. Libraries were prepared by immunoSEQ multiplex PCR; TCRdb keeps only in-frame clonotypes and omits some of them. The sample has tens of thousands of clones; approximately 90% are singletons. The sample comes from a study of T cell changes during pregnancy in multiple sclerosis. This clonotype was sampled from a female donor in good health, enrolled as a control in a pregnancy study. The V call is TRBV6-1, the J call TRBJ2-7, with 9 bases matching TRBD2. This material consisted of peripheral blood, taken in the first trimester of pregnancy. The CDR3 region has the DNA TGTGCCAGCCAGACTAGCGGCCCCTACGAGCAGTACTTC. It codes for CASQTSGPYEQYF.